The clone carrying this T cell receptor beta chain was counted at least ten times. As yet, its antigen is unknown. The sample is drawn from a study of T-cell reconstitution after alpha-beta-depleted transplantation in children. Findings and caveats of the study: Some patients' high day-60 TCRbeta diversity was traced to surviving recipient T cells and thymic progenitors. Newly generated T cells supplied most T-cell counts and diversity one year post-transplant. After transplant, at about two months, alpha-beta T cells were reportedly derived from several hundred expanded graft clones.

For TCRbeta, the library was prepared with unique molecular identifiers. Via MiXCR, TCRdb re-called the PCR reads, giving one row per CDR3 protein. Here the sample spans approximately 99,000 distinct CDR3 sequences, almost 6.5% being singletons. The sequence was obtained from a male patient aged 2-9 years who had a stem cell transplant for acute lymphoblastic leukemia, so the T cells may come from the graft donor. Sequenced here: PBMCs, mostly from graft donor cells, sampled 360 days after TCRalphabeta/CD19-depleted stem cell transplant.

The CDR3 loop reads CASSYSYSYEQYF. In DNA form, the CDR3 reads TGTGCCAGCAGCTACTCCTATTCCTACGAGCAGTACTTC. The V and J genes are TRBV7-2 and TRBJ2-7; D gene uncertain. Germline V gene sequence: CDR1 SGHTA, CDR2 FQGNSA. This CDR3 is 13 amino acids long. Trimming took 4 bases from V and 1 from J, leaving 8 bases between them.